The 14 T cell receptor beta chains listed next were all sequenced from one sample in a study of shared clonotypes between healthy human individuals. Libraries were prepared by immunoSEQ multiplex PCR; TCRdb keeps only in-frame clonotypes and omits some of them. The sample has around 1,900,000 clones; around 93% are singletons. Positively selected for CCR7, the CD45RO-negative cells used as naive CD8 cells excluded terminally differentiated effector memory CD45RA+ cells. Sequenced input: naive CD8+ T cells from PBMCs. These TCRs come from a man younger than 30 in good health. Some clones in this sample may be carry-over from other donors' samples.

The chain is built from TRBV30 and TRBJ1-2, with D possibly being TRBD1 (6 bases). The CDR3 extends over 12 amino acids. Per the germline V gene, CDR1 is GTSNPN and CDR2 is SVGIG (reference sequence). Deletions cut 3 bases from V and 6 bases from J, with 11 bases between. Written as DNA, the CDR3 is TGTGCCTGGAGAGCGGGGGGCAATGGCTACACCTTC. Protein sequence: CAWRAGGNGYTF.

The rearrangement uses TRBV5-1 and TRBJ2-7, with 11 bases identical to TRBD2. The CDR3 length is 15 residues. Germline V gives CDR1 SGHRS, CDR2 YFSETQ. Germline trimming cut 4 bases from V and 4 bases from J; bases unmatched to any gene: 7. CDR3 in DNA: TGCGCCAGCAGCCTTACTAGCGGGAGCCTTTACGAGCAGTACTTC. It is translated as CASSLTSGSLYEQYF.

The DNA of the CDR3 is TGTGCCAGCAGCCACACAGGACAGGGAGGTGATGAGCAGTTCTTC. It yields the protein CASSHTGQGGDEQFF. The rearrangement uses TRBV9 and TRBJ2-1, with 8 bases fitting TRBD1. V was pared by 4 bases and J by 8 bases, with 11 bases of the junction left unmatched. This CDR3 comprises 15 residues. Germline V gives CDR1 SGDLS, CDR2 YYNGEE.

This chain connects TRBV14 to TRBJ2-2, with TRBD2 matching over 7 bases. This CDR3 has 17 residues. Germline trimming cut 5 bases from V and 1 base from J; bases unmatched to any gene: 10. The germline V gene has CDR1 SGHDN and CDR2 FVKESK. For the CDR3, the DNA is TGTGCCAGCAGCGAAAGGGCGTGGACTAGGAACACCGGGGAGCTGTTTTTT. The encoded protein is CASSERAWTRNTGELFF.

The CDR3 DNA is TGTGCCAGCAGTTTATCGAATCGGCTAGCGGGAGTATACGAGCAGTACTTC. This encodes CASSLSNRLAGVYEQYF. The chain employs TRBV27 and TRBJ2-7, with TRBD2 matching over 10 bases. This CDR3 is 17 amino acids long. Germline V gene data show CDR1 as MNHEY and CDR2 as SMNVEV (reference sequence). With V trimmed by 0 bases and J by 4 bases, 9 bases remained unmatched.

Points on this clone: The sample has other DNA sequences that encode this CDR3 too. The CDR3 DNA is TGTGCCAGCAGCTTAGCAGGACCTGAAGCTTTCTTT. This gives the protein CASSLAGPEAFF. The chain is built from TRBV7-9 and TRBJ1-1; no clear D. In germline, CDR1 is SEHNR, CDR2 FQNEAQ (reference sequence). The CDR3 is 12 amino acids. V was clipped by 0 bases and J by 6 bases, with 5 bases between them.

The genes are TRBV4-1 and TRBJ2-1; 8 nucleotides match TRBD2. Losses at the gene ends were 1 base for V and 8 bases for J; bases not matched to a gene: 7. Germline V CDR1 and CDR2: MGHRA, YSYEKL. This CDR3 spans 15 amino acids. In DNA, the CDR3 is TGCGCCAGCAGCCAAGCCTCCCCGACTAGCGATGAGCAGTTCTTC. This sequence encodes CASSQASPTSDEQFF.

J is TRBJ2-5 and V is TRBV2, with 10 bases fitting TRBD1. Trimming cost V 6 bases and J 3 bases; bases outside gene matches: 4. Germline V gives CDR1 SNHLY, CDR2 FYNNEI. This CDR3 has 14 amino acids. Here the CDR3 reads CASSDRGQEETQYF. The CDR3 nucleotides are TGTGCCAGCAGCGACAGGGGGCAAGAAGAGACCCAGTACTTC.

The J gene is TRBJ1-1, the V gene TRBV11-1; maybe TRBD1 (5 bases). The V end was cut by 3 bases, the J end by 5 bases, with 13 bases between. The CDR3 consists of 14 residues. Germline CDR1 SGHAT, CDR2 FQDESV (reference sequence). As DNA, the CDR3 is TGTGCCAGCAGCTTTCTGGAGGGGAAGACTGAAGCTTTCTTT. As protein: CASSFLEGKTEAFF.

This clone was seen more than once but under ten times. The chain is built from TRBV5-6 and TRBJ2-7; a possible D gene is TRBD2 (6 bases). CDR3 size: 13 residues. V lost 5 bases and J lost 3, with 12 bases in between. Germline CDR1 is SGHDT and CDR2 is YYEEEE. CDR3 in amino acids: CASSPGLFYEQYF. CDR3 in DNA: TGTGCCAGCAGTCCCGGACTATTCTACGAGCAGTACTTC.

This clone appeared once. The chain couples TRBV27 to TRBJ1-1; tentative D call: TRBD1 (5 bases). Germline values: CDR1 MNHEY, CDR2 SMNVEV (reference sequence). This CDR3 has 13 amino acids. The germline V and J ends were trimmed by 4 bases and 1 base, with 7 bases remaining between them. CDR3 residues: CASSWTPNTEAFF. DNA of the CDR3: TGTGCCAGCAGTTGGACACCGAACACTGAAGCTTTCTTT.

The CDR3 DNA follows: TGTGCCAGCAACCTAGGGGGGGGTAGCTCTGAGCAGTTCTTC. It yields the protein CASNLGGGSSEQFF. The chain carries TRBV6-5 and TRBJ2-1, with D perhaps TRBD2 (7 bases). Germline V gene sequence: CDR1 MNHEY, CDR2 SVGAGI. Trimming cost V 7 bases and J 9 bases, with 19 bases left between them. There are 14 residues in the CDR3.

The chain carries TRBV19 and TRBJ2-1; TRBD2 matches 16 bases. Germline CDR1 is LNHDA and CDR2 is SQIVND (reference sequence). The J segment lost 6 bases and the V segment lost 1 base, leaving 12 bases of the junction unmatched. The CDR3 consists of 20 residues. CDR3 region: CASSIARGLAGGLRGNEQFF. The CDR3 DNA reads TGTGCCAGTAGTATAGCTCGGGGACTAGCGGGAGGGCTCCGGGGCAATGAGCAGTTCTTC.

In this sample, this clone turned up once. This sequence joins TRBV10-2 and TRBJ2-7; tentatively, D is TRBD1 (6 bases). The CDR3 has 13 amino acids. CDR1 WSHSY and CDR2 SAAADI come from the germline V gene. The V end was cut by 6 bases, the J end by 2 bases, with 11 bases between. This CDR3 is CASRWGPAYEQYF. The CDR3 coding sequence is TGCGCCAGCAGGTGGGGGCCAGCCTACGAGCAGTACTTC.